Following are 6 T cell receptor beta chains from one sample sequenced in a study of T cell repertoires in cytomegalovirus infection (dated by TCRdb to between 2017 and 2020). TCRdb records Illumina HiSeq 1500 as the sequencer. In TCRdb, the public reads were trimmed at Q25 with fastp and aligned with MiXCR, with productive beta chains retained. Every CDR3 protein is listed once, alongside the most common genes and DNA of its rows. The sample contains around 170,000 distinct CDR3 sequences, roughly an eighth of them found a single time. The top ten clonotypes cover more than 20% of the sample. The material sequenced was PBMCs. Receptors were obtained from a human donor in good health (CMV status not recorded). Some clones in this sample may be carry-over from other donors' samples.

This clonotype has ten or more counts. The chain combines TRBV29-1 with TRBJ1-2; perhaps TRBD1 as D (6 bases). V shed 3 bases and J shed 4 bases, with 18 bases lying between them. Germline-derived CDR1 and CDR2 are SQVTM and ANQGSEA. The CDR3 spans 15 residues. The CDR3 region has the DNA TGCAGCGTTGACAAGGCAGGGGCAGTGGGCTATGGCTACACCTTC. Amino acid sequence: CSVDKAGAVGYGYTF.

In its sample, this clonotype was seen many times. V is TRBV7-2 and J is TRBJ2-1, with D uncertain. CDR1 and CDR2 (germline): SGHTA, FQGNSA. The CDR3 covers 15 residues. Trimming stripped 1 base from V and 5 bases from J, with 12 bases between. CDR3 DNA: TGTGCCAGCAGCTTAGGACTTCGTAGGAACAATGAGCAGTTCTTC. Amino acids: CASSLGLRRNNEQFF.

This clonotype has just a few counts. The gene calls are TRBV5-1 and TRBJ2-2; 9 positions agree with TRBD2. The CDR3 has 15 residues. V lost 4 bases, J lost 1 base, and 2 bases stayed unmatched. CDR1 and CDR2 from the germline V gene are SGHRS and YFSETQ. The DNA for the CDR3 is TGCGCCAGCAGCCGGACTAGCGTGAACACCGGGGAGCTGTTTTTT. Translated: CASSRTSVNTGELFF.

CDR3 protein: CSVEDIRANEKLFF. The CDR3 coding sequence is TGCAGCGTTGAAGATATTAGGGCTAATGAAAAACTGTTTTTT. This chain connects TRBV29-1 to TRBJ1-4; D is ambiguous. The V and J ends lost 0 bases and 3 bases respectively, with 8 bases between them. The length of the CDR3 is 14 residues. CDR1 is SQVTM, CDR2 ANQGSEA, per germline.

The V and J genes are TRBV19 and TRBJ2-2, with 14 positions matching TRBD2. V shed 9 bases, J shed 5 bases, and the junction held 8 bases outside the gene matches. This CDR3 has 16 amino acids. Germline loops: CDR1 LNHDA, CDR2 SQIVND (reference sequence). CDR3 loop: CASTGTSGRMTGELFF. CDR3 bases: TGTGCCAGCACCGGGACTAGCGGGAGAATGACCGGGGAGCTGTTTTTT.

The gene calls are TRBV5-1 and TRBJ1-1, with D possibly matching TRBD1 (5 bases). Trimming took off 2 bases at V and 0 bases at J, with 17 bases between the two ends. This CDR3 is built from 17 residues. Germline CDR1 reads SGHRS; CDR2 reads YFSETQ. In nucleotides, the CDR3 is TGCGCCAGCAGCTTATTCGCTCGGGACGGGTTGAACACTGAAGCTTTCTTT. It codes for CASSLFARDGLNTEAFF.